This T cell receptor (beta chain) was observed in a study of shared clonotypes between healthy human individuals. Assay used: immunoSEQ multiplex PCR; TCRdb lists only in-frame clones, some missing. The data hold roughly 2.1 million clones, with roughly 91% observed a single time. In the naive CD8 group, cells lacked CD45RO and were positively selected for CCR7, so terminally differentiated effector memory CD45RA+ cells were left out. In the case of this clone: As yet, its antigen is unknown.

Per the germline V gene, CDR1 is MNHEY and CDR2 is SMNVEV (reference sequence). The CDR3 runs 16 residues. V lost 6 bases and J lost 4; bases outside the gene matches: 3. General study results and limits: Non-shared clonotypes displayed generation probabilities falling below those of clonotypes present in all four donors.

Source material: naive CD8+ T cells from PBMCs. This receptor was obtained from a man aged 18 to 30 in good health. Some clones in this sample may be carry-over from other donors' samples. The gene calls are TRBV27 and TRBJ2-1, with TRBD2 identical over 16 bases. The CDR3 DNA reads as TGTGCCAGCAGCGGGACTAGCGGGAGGGAGTACAATGAGCAGTTCTTC. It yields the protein CASSGTSGREYNEQFF.